Described below is a single T cell receptor beta chain sequence and its context. What it binds is unknown. This entry comes from a study of T cells in narcolepsy. Study observations and caveats: Blood of same and different patients, but not healthy controls, reportedly held recurring autoreactive clonotypes. Same-patient CSF and blood CD4+ T cell clonotypes included HCRT-specific and TRIB2-specific autoreactive ones.

Assay: immunoSEQ multiplex PCR; the TCRdb copy retains only in-frame clones and omits some. The sample carries tens of thousands of clones, 75% to 85% recorded once. The V gene end was trimmed by 0 bases and the J gene end by 4 bases; junction bases not matched to a gene: 2. CDR3 length equals 15 residues. CDR1 is SGDLS and CDR2 is YYNGEE in the germline V gene. The specimen was memory (CD45RA-) CD4+ T cells from blood. This TCR was recovered from a human donor in good health. V usage is TRBV9 and J usage is TRBJ2-5, with 11 bases aligning to TRBD2. The CDR3 protein is CASSVGLAGGETQYF. CDR3 in DNA: TGTGCCAGCAGCGTAGGGCTAGCGGGAGGAGAGACCCAGTACTTC.